These T cell receptor beta chains were read from a single sample in a study of response to subunit inactivated influenza vaccine. In TCRdb, the RT-PCR reads were re-called with MiXCR into one record per CDR3 protein. The table lists more than 600,000 distinct CDR3 sequences, 15% to 20% of them singletons, with approximately 11% in the top ten. Sequenced here: PBMCs from blood, sampled roughly 5 days after vaccination. Source of these receptors: a man aged 50 to 60 who received an inactivated influenza vaccine. The CDR3 runs from the conserved cysteine through the conserved F or W. Each record gives: V gene, clone size, D gene, J gene, CDR3 DNA, CDR3 protein. The D gene is left open where the match is weak. Rows may omit the clone size; those that give it use once, few, many or a size class.

v_gene: TRBV4-1
abundance: NA
d_gene: TRBD1
j_gene: TRBJ2-7
CDR3nt: TGCGCCAGCAGCGGAGCTCTCCAGGGGGCTCGCTACGAGCAGTACTTC
CDR3aa: CASSGALQGARYEQYF

v_gene: TRBV20-1
abundance: few
d_gene: NA
j_gene: TRBJ2-1
CDR3nt: TGCAGTGCTAGACCCCAGGGAGTGTCTGGTTTCGATGAGCAGTTCTTC
CDR3aa: CSARPQGVSGFDEQFF

v_gene: TRBV6-5
abundance: NA
d_gene: NA
j_gene: TRBJ1-1
CDR3nt: TGTGCCAGCAGAATACAGGGTTCTTTCACTGAAGCTTTCTTT
CDR3aa: CASRIQGSFTEAFF

v_gene: TRBV15
abundance: few
d_gene: NA
j_gene: TRBJ2-6
CDR3nt: TGTGCCACCAGCAGAGATTCGCCCGGAATGGGCTCTGGGGCCAACGTCCTGACTTTC
CDR3aa: CATSRDSPGMGSGANVLTF

v_gene: TRBV7-2
abundance: NA
d_gene: TRBD1
j_gene: TRBJ2-3
CDR3nt: TGTGCCAGCAGCTTAGCGGGACAGGAGGTAGATACGCAGTATTTT
CDR3aa: CASSLAGQEVDTQYF

v_gene: TRBV4-1
abundance: few
d_gene: NA
j_gene: TRBJ1-5
CDR3nt: TGCGCCAGCAGCCACGAACCCCAAAATCAGCCCCAGCATTTT
CDR3aa: CASSHEPQNQPQHF

v_gene: TRBV4-2
abundance: many
d_gene: TRBD2
j_gene: TRBJ2-1
CDR3nt: TGTGCCAGCAGCCAAACATTCGGGACTAGCTTTAATGAGCAGTTCTTC
CDR3aa: CASSQTFGTSFNEQFF

v_gene: TRBV6-2/TRBV6-3
abundance: NA
d_gene: TRBD2
j_gene: TRBJ2-3
CDR3nt: TGTGCCAGCAAGGAGGCTAGCGGGATCACGCAGTATTTT
CDR3aa: CASKEASGITQYF

v_gene: TRBV11-2
abundance: many
d_gene: TRBD2
j_gene: TRBJ2-5
CDR3nt: TGTGCCAGCAGCCCCCAGGCAGGGGGATTGCAGCGGGGGGGTAAGACCCAGTACTTC
CDR3aa: CASSPQAGGLQRGGKTQYF

v_gene: TRBV7-9
abundance: NA
d_gene: NA
j_gene: TRBJ2-2
CDR3nt: TGTGCCAGCAGCCCCCTCGTTAACGGGGAGCTGTTTTTT
CDR3aa: CASSPLVNGELFF

v_gene: TRBV29-1
abundance: few
d_gene: TRBD2
j_gene: TRBJ2-2
CDR3nt: TGCAGCGTACGGACTAGCGGGGACAACACCGGGGAGCTGTTTTTT
CDR3aa: CSVRTSGDNTGELFF

v_gene: TRBV7-9
abundance: NA
d_gene: NA
j_gene: TRBJ2-1
CDR3nt: TGTGCCAGCAGCAGCAGCCCTACAGACTACAATGAGCAGTTCTTC
CDR3aa: CASSSSPTDYNEQFF

v_gene: TRBV20-1
abundance: many
d_gene: TRBD1
j_gene: TRBJ1-1
CDR3nt: TGCAGTGCCAGAGGGGGCGGCACTGAAGCTTTCTTT
CDR3aa: CSARGGGTEAFF

v_gene: TRBV20-1
abundance: few
d_gene: NA
j_gene: TRBJ2-7
CDR3nt: TGCAGTGCTAGTCGGACAAATTCCGAGCAGTACTTC
CDR3aa: CSASRTNSEQYF

v_gene: TRBV6-1
abundance: few
d_gene: NA
j_gene: TRBJ1-4
CDR3nt: TGTGCCAGCAAAGGGAGGGTGGCGGGTGAAAAACTGTTTTTT
CDR3aa: CASKGRVAGEKLFF

v_gene: TRBV27
abundance: few
d_gene: NA
j_gene: TRBJ1-5
CDR3nt: TGTGCCAGCAGTTTATTGGGGTTAAATCAGCCCCAGCATTTT
CDR3aa: CASSLLGLNQPQHF

v_gene: TRBV12-3/TRBV12-4
abundance: many
d_gene: NA
j_gene: TRBJ2-5
CDR3nt: TGTGCCAGCAGTTTACGGGTACTGGAGACCCAGTACTTC
CDR3aa: CASSLRVLETQYF

v_gene: TRBV19
abundance: NA
d_gene: NA
j_gene: TRBJ2-4
CDR3nt: TGTGCCAGTACTCGAAGCGTGAGGGGCAGAACCAAAAACATTCAGTACTTC
CDR3aa: CASTRSVRGRTKNIQYF

v_gene: TRBV29-1
abundance: few
d_gene: NA
j_gene: TRBJ2-1
CDR3nt: TGCAGCGTTGAGGAGGGAGGAGGTTTTTGGGGGAACAATGAGCAGTTCTTC
CDR3aa: CSVEEGGGFWGNNEQFF

v_gene: TRBV29-1
abundance: NA
d_gene: NA
j_gene: TRBJ1-2
CDR3nt: TGCAGCGTTGAAAACAGTTTCAACTATGGCTACACCTTC
CDR3aa: CSVENSFNYGYTF

v_gene: TRBV20-1
abundance: few
d_gene: NA
j_gene: TRBJ2-2
CDR3nt: TGCAGTGTAACACAAATGGCAGTCCACACCGGGGAGCTGTTTTTT
CDR3aa: CSVTQMAVHTGELFF

v_gene: TRBV7-9
abundance: NA
d_gene: NA
j_gene: TRBJ1-4
CDR3nt: TGTGCCAGCAGCCAGAGGGGAGGAAAACTGTTTTTT
CDR3aa: CASSQRGGKLFF

v_gene: TRBV5-1
abundance: NA
d_gene: NA
j_gene: TRBJ2-7
CDR3nt: TGCGCCAGCAGCTCCCGGGGACCTCCGGGCGAGCAGTACTTC
CDR3aa: CASSSRGPPGEQYF

v_gene: TRBV7-2
abundance: few
d_gene: NA
j_gene: TRBJ2-2
CDR3nt: TGTGCCAGCAGCTTAAGGTCTTTGAACACCGGGGAGCTGTTTTTT
CDR3aa: CASSLRSLNTGELFF

v_gene: TRBV30
abundance: few
d_gene: NA
j_gene: TRBJ1-3
CDR3nt: TGTGCCTGGGGGGCTGGAAACACCATATATTTT
CDR3aa: CAWGAGNTIYF

v_gene: TRBV29-1
abundance: NA
d_gene: NA
j_gene: TRBJ2-5
CDR3nt: TGCAGCGCCCAGACTCAGGGAGGCATCGAGACCCAGTACTTC
CDR3aa: CSAQTQGGIETQYF

v_gene: TRBV20-1
abundance: many
d_gene: TRBD2
j_gene: TRBJ2-7
CDR3nt: TGCAGTGGACTGCTGGGGCTAGCGGGAACGGCCGAGCAGTACTTC
CDR3aa: CSGLLGLAGTAEQYF

v_gene: TRBV7-2
abundance: few
d_gene: NA
j_gene: TRBJ1-1
CDR3nt: TGTGCCAGCAGTCCCGGAGGGGGGGGTGAAGCTTTCTTT
CDR3aa: CASSPGGGGEAFF

v_gene: TRBV9
abundance: few
d_gene: NA
j_gene: TRBJ2-7
CDR3nt: TGTGCCAGCAGCGTAGGGTCGGGTTCCCTCTACGAGCAGTACTTC
CDR3aa: CASSVGSGSLYEQYF

v_gene: TRBV11-2
abundance: few
d_gene: NA
j_gene: TRBJ2-7
CDR3nt: TGTGCCAGCAGCTTAGCCGGACCCAACCGGGAGCAGTACTTC
CDR3aa: CASSLAGPNREQYF

v_gene: TRBV29-1
abundance: few
d_gene: NA
j_gene: TRBJ2-7
CDR3nt: TGCAGCGTTACAACTCCCGGAGGGGCCTCCCGGATGGGCGAGCAGTACTTC
CDR3aa: CSVTTPGGASRMGEQYF

v_gene: TRBV29-1
abundance: NA
d_gene: TRBD2
j_gene: TRBJ2-3
CDR3nt: TGCAGCGTTCGAGCGGGAGGGTTCCCAGATACGCAGTATTTT
CDR3aa: CSVRAGGFPDTQYF

v_gene: TRBV7-9
abundance: many
d_gene: TRBD1
j_gene: TRBJ1-2
CDR3nt: TGTGCCAGCAGCAGTGACCGGGACAGGAGCTATGGCTACACCTTC
CDR3aa: CASSSDRDRSYGYTF

v_gene: TRBV29-1
abundance: few
d_gene: NA
j_gene: TRBJ1-1
CDR3nt: TGCAGCGTTGTTAGGGGACTTAACACTGAAGCTTTCTTT
CDR3aa: CSVVRGLNTEAFF

v_gene: TRBV20-1
abundance: NA
d_gene: TRBD2
j_gene: TRBJ2-1
CDR3nt: TGCAGTGCTTCGACTAGCGGGAGCTGGAATGAGCAGTTCTTC
CDR3aa: CSASTSGSWNEQFF

v_gene: TRBV7-2
abundance: once
d_gene: NA
j_gene: TRBJ2-7
CDR3nt: TGTGCCAGCAGCTTAGTAGGGGGAATCGAGCAGTACTTC
CDR3aa: CASSLVGGIEQYF

v_gene: TRBV10-3
abundance: NA
d_gene: NA
j_gene: TRBJ2-5
CDR3nt: TGTGCCGCGCCTTCCAGGGTAGAGGAGACCCAGTACTTC
CDR3aa: CAAPSRVEETQYF

v_gene: TRBV20-1
abundance: few
d_gene: TRBD2
j_gene: TRBJ2-3
CDR3nt: TGCAGTGCTAGAGCCCCGGTTGTTGCGGGAGGAATTGCCTCGTCGGATACGCAGTATTTT
CDR3aa: CSARAPVVAGGIASSDTQYF

v_gene: TRBV20-1
abundance: few
d_gene: TRBD2
j_gene: TRBJ2-1
CDR3nt: TGCAGTGCTAGGCCCGTGGGGGGGAGCTCCTACAATGAGCAGTTCTTC
CDR3aa: CSARPVGGSSYNEQFF

v_gene: TRBV29-1
abundance: many
d_gene: TRBD2
j_gene: TRBJ2-3
CDR3nt: TGCAGCGTTGAGGGACTAGTAGGGATCCGAGATACGCAGTATTTT
CDR3aa: CSVEGLVGIRDTQYF

v_gene: TRBV4-3
abundance: NA
d_gene: NA
j_gene: TRBJ2-7
CDR3nt: TGCGCCAGCAGCCAAGGCCAGGTAGGCGAGCAGTACTTC
CDR3aa: CASSQGQVGEQYF

v_gene: TRBV20-1
abundance: few
d_gene: TRBD2
j_gene: TRBJ2-7
CDR3nt: TGCAGTGCTAGGACTAGCTCGTCTTTTCGACAGTACTTC
CDR3aa: CSARTSSSFRQYF

v_gene: TRBV29-1
abundance: many
d_gene: TRBD1
j_gene: TRBJ2-7
CDR3nt: TGCAGCGTAGGGACAGGGGTCTACGAGCAGTACTTC
CDR3aa: CSVGTGVYEQYF